This TCR beta chain was retrieved from a study of vaccination effects on CD4 cells after COVID-19. Worth noting for this clone: No antigen is known for it.

Following culture for ten to eleven days, CD4+ T cells were isolated. This individual tested PCR-positive for SARS-CoV-2 infection between March and December 2020. Each participant was administered two doses of either the BNT162b2 or the mRNA-1273 vaccine. Half the medium was replaced with IL-2 medium on days 3 and 7. Clones were sequenced by immunoSEQ multiplex PCR, and TCRdb holds only the in-frame ones, with some missing. The sample contains roughly 46,000 clones, over 60% of which appear only once. The V and J ends lost 1 base and 8 bases, in that order; junction bases with no gene match: 14. Germline V gene sequence: CDR1 LGHNA, CDR2 YNFKEQ. The CDR3 consists of 17 residues.

The receptor was isolated from a human donor who had a prior SARS-CoV-2 infection. The specimen comprised CD4+ T cells from PBMCs cultured without peptide, sampled after COVID-19 vaccination. The chain recombines TRBV4-2 with TRBJ1-2, with 9 bases aligning to TRBD1. The DNA for the CDR3 is TGTGCCAGCAGCCAAGTTCCCCCCGGGACAGGGACTACGGGCTACACCTTC. Translated: CASSQVPPGTGTTGYTF.